These 17 T cell receptor beta chains came from one sample sequenced in a study of blood T cells in healthy people across ages. Combining a sample-barcoded 5' primer with a J-beta primer mix, a second PCR ran for roughly 6 to 12 cycles. Each CDR3 protein is one row after TCRdb ran MiXCR on the 5' RACE reads. The sample holds around 1,900,000 distinct CDR3 sequences; about two fifths are singletons and the top ten take more than 20%. Sequenced material: blood. The receptor source for this set is a human donor in good health.

V usage is TRBV7-2 and J usage is TRBJ2-3; 11 nucleotides agree with TRBD1. Germline assignment: CDR1 SGHTA and CDR2 FQGNSA. V trimming: 3 bases; J trimming: 5 bases; junction bases outside the gene matches: 7. The CDR3 sequence is 16 residues long. The CDR3 protein is CASSFPGQGAGDTQYF. The CDR3 DNA reads TGTGCCAGCAGCTTCCCAGGACAGGGGGCTGGAGATACGCAGTATTTT.

The chain uses TRBV5-1 and TRBJ2-5; 10 nucleotides agree with TRBD2. After removal of 0 bases from V and 2 bases from J, the junction contained 10 bases not matched to a gene. This CDR3 contains 18 residues. Germline CDR1 SGHRS, CDR2 YFSETQ. CDR3 amino acids: CASSLEASGGQIQETQYF. CDR3 in DNA: TGCGCCAGCAGCTTGGAGGCTAGCGGGGGCCAGATTCAAGAGACCCAGTACTTC. The variable domain in full, completed from reference TRBV5-1 and TRBJ2-5, reads KAGVTQTPRYLIKTRGQQVTLSCSPISGHRSVSWYQQTPGQGLQFLFEYFSETQRNKGNFPGRFSGRQFSNSRSEMNVSTLELGDSALYLCASSLEASGGQIQETQYFGPGTRLLVL.

This clonotype turned up a few times. This chain uses TRBV4-1 with TRBJ1-5; D may be TRBD1 (5 bases). CDR1 and CDR2 from the germline V gene are MGHRA and YSYEKL. V lost 0 bases, J lost 0 bases, and 12 bases lay in between. The CDR3 contains 17 residues. DNA for the CDR3: TGCGCCAGCAGCCAAGATTTGACAGAATATAGCAATCAGCCCCAGCATTTT. Translation gives CASSQDLTEYSNQPQHF.

This chain links TRBV7-9 with TRBJ2-3, with D maybe TRBD2 (6 bases). This CDR3 region has 12 residues. V lost 5 bases and J 6 bases, leaving 9 bases between the germline ends. The germline gives CDR1 SEHNR, CDR2 FQNEAQ (reference sequence). CDR3 region: CASSAGYDTQYF. The CDR3, as DNA: TGTGCCAGCAGCGCGGGGTACGATACGCAGTATTTT.

Of note for this clonotype: This may come from a read error, since a much larger clone is one base off. This sequence joins TRBV20-1 and TRBJ2-7, with 10 bases lining up with TRBD2. V lost 2 bases and J lost 2; bases outside the gene matches: 3. The germline CDR1 and CDR2 sequences are DFQATT and SNEGSKA (reference sequence). The CDR3 has 14 residues. CDR3: CSARIAGGTYEQYF. CDR3 DNA: TGCAGTGCTAGAATAGCGGGGGGTACCTACGAGCAGTACTTC.

The chain combines TRBV5-1 with TRBJ2-3; D is unresolved. Trimming took 2 bases from V and 0 from J, leaving 13 bases between them. CDR3 length: 16 amino acids. Germline V gene sequence: CDR1 SGHRS, CDR2 YFSETQ. In DNA, the CDR3 is TGCGCCAGCAGCTTTGACCCGGTTGGTAGCACAGATACGCAGTATTTT. Protein: CASSFDPVGSTDTQYF.

The V gene is TRBV12-3 or TRBV12-4, the J gene TRBJ2-3; D unclear. V lost 5 bases and J lost 13, with 13 bases in between. This CDR3 comprises 11 residues. CDR3 DNA sequence: TGTGCCAGCAGTCTCGCGATACGCAAGTATTTT. It codes for CASSLAIRKYF.

A word on this clonotype: The junction and the germline gene differ at one end; a read error may be behind it. The V gene is TRBV7-7, the J gene TRBJ2-3; no firm D call. Germline assignment: CDR1 SSHAT and CDR2 FNYEAQ (reference sequence). The CDR3 runs to 14 residues. CDR3 in amino acids: CASSRLLSTDTQYF. CDR3 nucleotide sequence: TGTGCTAGCAGTCGGCTCCTCAGCACAGATACGCAGTATTTT.

In the case of this clonotype: This may stem from a read error, because a much larger clone lies one nucleotide away. The CDR3 here is CASSRDPGGRETQYF. CDR3 bases: TGCGCCAGCAGCCGGGACCCCGGTGGGCGAGAGACCCAGTACTTC. V is TRBV5-1 and J is TRBJ2-5; either TRBD1 or TRBD2 may supply D (5 bases each). This CDR3 region has 15 residues. The V and J ends lost 4 bases and 4 bases respectively, with 17 bases between them. Germline lookup yields CDR1 SGHRS and CDR2 YFSETQ.

In regard to this clonotype: A much bigger clone sits one base away, suggesting this may be a read error. The rearrangement links TRBV7-2 to TRBJ1-2, with D unresolved. There are 14 residues in the CDR3. In germline, CDR1 is SGHTA, CDR2 FQGNSA. The CDR3 loop reads CASSADTLEHGHTF. The DNA of the CDR3 is TGTGCCAGCAGCGCTGACACTCTAGAACATGGCCACACCTTC.

The rearrangement uses TRBV6-5 and TRBJ1-2; TRBD1 agrees at 9 bases. This CDR3 contains 16 residues. The V gene end was trimmed by 6 bases and the J gene end by 3 bases; junction bases not matched to a gene: 11. Germline V gene data show CDR1 as MNHEY and CDR2 as SVGAGI. The CDR3 DNA reads TGTGCCAGCAGACGAGGGGGACAGGGTTGGGACTATGGCTACACCTTC. Amino acids: CASRRGGQGWDYGYTF.

This chain links TRBV20-1 with TRBJ1-2; TRBD1 matches 8 bases. CDR3 length: 13 amino acids. V trimming: 3 bases; J trimming: 3 bases; junction bases outside the gene matches: 3. CDR1 is DFQATT and CDR2 is SNEGSKA in the germline V gene (reference sequence). Here the CDR3 DNA reads TGCAGTGCTAGGACAGGGGCCGACTATGGCTACACCTTC. This encodes CSARTGADYGYTF.

V usage is TRBV7-2 and J usage is TRBJ2-1, with 8 bases matching TRBD1. Trimming removed 5 bases from V and 10 bases from J; junction bases left unmatched: 13. Germline loops: CDR1 SGHTA, CDR2 FQGNSA. CDR3 length: 15 amino acids. The CDR3 sequence: CASSRTGTGTYEQFF. The DNA of the CDR3 is TGTGCCAGCAGCCGAACCGGGACAGGAACCTACGAGCAGTTCTTC.

This clonotype showed up just a few times. This may come from a read error, since a much larger clone is one base off. The rearrangement uses TRBV20-1 and TRBJ2-3; 8 nucleotides match TRBD2. Germline V gene lookup returns CDR1 DFQATT and CDR2 SNEGSKA (reference sequence). CDR3 length: 16 amino acids. The CDR3 loop is CSATDTGAGGTDTQCF. The CDR3 DNA is TGCAGTGCGACCGACACCGGTGCGGGGGGCACAGATACGCAGTGTTTT.

V gene TRBV7-2 combines with J gene TRBJ1-5; D gene uncertain. Trimming removed 1 base at V and 11 bases at J, with 15 bases between. Germline CDR1 SGHTA, CDR2 FQGNSA. The CDR3 totals 14 residues. In DNA form, the CDR3 reads TGTGCCAGCAGCTTAGGTCCAGGATCCCGGGCCCAGCATTTT. It specifies CASSLGPGSRAQHF.

The rearrangement joins TRBV28 to TRBJ2-4, with D unclear. The closer fit of TRBJ2-7 to the DNA end suggests the J call may be wrong. This CDR3 comprises 15 residues. Looked up from germline, CDR1 is MDHEN and CDR2 is SYDVKM. The CDR3 DNA sequence: TGTGCCAGCAGCCCCCGCCGGGCGGATTTCTACGAGCAGTACTTC. It translates to CASSPRRADFYEQYF.

The chain recombines TRBV18 with TRBJ2-1; 7 nucleotides align to TRBD2. The CDR3 is 14 residues long. Germline CDR1 KGHSH, CDR2 LQKENI. After removal of 0 bases from V and 13 bases from J, the junction contained 9 bases not matched to a gene. The DNA for the CDR3 is TGTGCCAGCTCACCACCCGCAGGGAGGGAGACCCAGTTCTTC. Encoded protein: CASSPPAGRETQFF.